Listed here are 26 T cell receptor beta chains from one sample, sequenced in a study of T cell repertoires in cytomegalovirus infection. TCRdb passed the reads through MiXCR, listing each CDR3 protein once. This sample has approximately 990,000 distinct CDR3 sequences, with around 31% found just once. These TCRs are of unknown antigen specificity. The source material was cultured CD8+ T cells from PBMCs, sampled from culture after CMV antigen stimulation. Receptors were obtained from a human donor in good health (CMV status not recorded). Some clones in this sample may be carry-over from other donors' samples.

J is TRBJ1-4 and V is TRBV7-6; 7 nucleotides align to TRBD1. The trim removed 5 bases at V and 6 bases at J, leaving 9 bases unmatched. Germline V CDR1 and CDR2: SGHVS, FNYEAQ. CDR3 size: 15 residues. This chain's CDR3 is CASSPAGQADEKLFF. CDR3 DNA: TGTGCCAGCAGCCCGGCTGGACAGGCGGATGAAAAACTGTTTTTT.

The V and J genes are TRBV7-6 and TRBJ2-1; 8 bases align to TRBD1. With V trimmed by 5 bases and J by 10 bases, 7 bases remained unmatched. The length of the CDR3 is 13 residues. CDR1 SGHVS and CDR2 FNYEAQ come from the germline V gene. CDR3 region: CASSGQGAKEQFF. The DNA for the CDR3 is TGTGCCAGCAGCGGTCAGGGGGCAAAGGAGCAGTTCTTC.

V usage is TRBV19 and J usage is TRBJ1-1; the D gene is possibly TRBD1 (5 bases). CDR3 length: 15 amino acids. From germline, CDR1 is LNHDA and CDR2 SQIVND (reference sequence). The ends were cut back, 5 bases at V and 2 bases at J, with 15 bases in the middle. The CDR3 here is CASSEDYGANTEAFF. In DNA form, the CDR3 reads TGTGCCAGTAGTGAGGACTACGGGGCTAACACTGAAGCTTTCTTT. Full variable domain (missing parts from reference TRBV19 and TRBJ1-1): DGGITQSPKYLFRKEGQNVTLSCEQNLNHDAMYWYRQDPGQGLRLIYYSQIVNDFQKGDIAEGYSVSREKKESFPLTVTSAQKNPTAFYLCASSEDYGANTEAFFGQGTRLTVV.

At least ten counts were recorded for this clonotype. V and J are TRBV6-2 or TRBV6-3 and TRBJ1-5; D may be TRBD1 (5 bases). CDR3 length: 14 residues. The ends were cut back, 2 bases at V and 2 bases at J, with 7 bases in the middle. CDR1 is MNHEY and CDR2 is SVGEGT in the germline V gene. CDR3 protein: CASSYSRGNQPQHF. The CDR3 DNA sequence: TGTGCCAGCAGTTACAGCAGGGGCAATCAGCCCCAGCATTTT.

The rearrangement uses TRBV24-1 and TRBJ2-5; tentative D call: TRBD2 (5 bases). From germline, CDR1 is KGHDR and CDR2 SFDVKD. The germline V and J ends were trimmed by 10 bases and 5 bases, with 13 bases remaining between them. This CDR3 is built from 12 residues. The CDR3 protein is CATGLEDETQYF. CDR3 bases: TGTGCCACGGGCCTGGAGGACGAGACCCAGTACTTC.

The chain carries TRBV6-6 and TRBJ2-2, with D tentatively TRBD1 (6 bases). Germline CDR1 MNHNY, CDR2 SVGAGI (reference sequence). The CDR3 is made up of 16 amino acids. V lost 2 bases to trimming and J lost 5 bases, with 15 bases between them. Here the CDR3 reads CASSYLGAGSTGELFF. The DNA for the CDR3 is TGTGCCAGCAGTTACCTGGGGGCCGGGTCGACCGGGGAGCTGTTTTTT.

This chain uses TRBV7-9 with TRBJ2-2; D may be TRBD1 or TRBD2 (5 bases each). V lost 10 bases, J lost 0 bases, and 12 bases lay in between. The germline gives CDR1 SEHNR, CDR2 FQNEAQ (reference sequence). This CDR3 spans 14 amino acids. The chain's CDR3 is CATHGAANTGELFF. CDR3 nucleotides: TGTGCCACCCACGGGGCCGCGAACACCGGGGAGCTGTTTTTT.

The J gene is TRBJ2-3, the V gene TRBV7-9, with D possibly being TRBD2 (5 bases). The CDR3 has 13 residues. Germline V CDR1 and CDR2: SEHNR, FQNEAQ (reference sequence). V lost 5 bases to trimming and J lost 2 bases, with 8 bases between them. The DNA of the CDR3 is TGTGCCAGCAGCGCTAGCTACACAGATACGCAGTATTTT. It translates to CASSASYTDTQYF.

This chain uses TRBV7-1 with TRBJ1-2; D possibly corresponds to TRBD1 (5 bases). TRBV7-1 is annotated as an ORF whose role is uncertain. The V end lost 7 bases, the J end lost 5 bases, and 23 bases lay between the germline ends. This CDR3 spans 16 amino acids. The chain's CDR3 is CASTLTLGEGGYGYTF. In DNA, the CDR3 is TGTGCCAGCACCCTAACATTGGGGGAAGGCGGATATGGCTACACCTTC.

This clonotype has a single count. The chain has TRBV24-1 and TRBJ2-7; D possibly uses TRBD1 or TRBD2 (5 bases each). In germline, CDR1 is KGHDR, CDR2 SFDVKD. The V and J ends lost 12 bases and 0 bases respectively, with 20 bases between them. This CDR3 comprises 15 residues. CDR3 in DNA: TGTGCCTCGACATACGGGCAGGGAGCCTCCTACGAGCAGTACGTC. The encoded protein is CASTYGQGASYEQYV.

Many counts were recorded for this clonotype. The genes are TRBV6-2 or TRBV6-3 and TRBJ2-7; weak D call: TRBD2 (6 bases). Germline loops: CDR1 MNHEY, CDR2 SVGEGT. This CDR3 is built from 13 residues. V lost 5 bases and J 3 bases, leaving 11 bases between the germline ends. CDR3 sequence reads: CASSPTSNYEQYV. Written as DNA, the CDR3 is TGTGCCAGCAGTCCGACTAGTAACTACGAGCAGTACGTC.

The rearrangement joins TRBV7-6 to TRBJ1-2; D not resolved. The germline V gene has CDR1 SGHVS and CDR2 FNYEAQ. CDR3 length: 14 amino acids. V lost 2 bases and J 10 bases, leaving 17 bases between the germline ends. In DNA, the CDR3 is TGTGCCAGCAGCTTACCGGGTGACCGCCAACTCTACACCTTC. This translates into CASSLPGDRQLYTF.

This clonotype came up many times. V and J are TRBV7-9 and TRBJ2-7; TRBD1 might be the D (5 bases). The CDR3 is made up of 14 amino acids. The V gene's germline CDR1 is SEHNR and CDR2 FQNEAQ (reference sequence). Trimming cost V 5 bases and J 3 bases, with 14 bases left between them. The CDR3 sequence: CASSLQGNLYEQYF. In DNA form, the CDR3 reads TGTGCCAGCAGCCTCCAGGGAAATCTCTACGAGCAGTACTTC. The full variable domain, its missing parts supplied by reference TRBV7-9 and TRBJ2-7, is DTGVSQNPRHKITKRGQNVTFRCDPISEHNRLYWYRQTLGQGPEFLTYFQNEAQLEKSRLLSDRFSAERPKGSFSTLEIQRTEQGDSAMYLCASSLQGNLYEQYFGPGTRLTVT.

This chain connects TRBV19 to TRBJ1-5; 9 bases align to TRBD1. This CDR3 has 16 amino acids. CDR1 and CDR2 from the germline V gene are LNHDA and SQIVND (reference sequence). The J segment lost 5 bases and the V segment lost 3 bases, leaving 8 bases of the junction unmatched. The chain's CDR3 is CASSIIRDREDQPQHF. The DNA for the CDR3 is TGTGCCAGTAGTATTATCCGGGACAGGGAGGATCAGCCCCAGCATTTT.

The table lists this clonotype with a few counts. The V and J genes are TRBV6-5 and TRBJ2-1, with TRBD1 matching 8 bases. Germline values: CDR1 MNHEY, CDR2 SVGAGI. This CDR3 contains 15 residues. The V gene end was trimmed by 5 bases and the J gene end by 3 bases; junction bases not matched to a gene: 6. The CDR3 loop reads CASSAQGAGYNEQFF. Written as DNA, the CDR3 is TGTGCCAGCAGTGCTCAGGGGGCAGGCTACAATGAGCAGTTCTTC.

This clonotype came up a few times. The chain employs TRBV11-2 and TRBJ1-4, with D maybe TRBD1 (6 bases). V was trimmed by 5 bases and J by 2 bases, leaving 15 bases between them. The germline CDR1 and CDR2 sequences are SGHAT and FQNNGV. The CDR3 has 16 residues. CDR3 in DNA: TGTGCCAGCAGCATCACAGGGATTCAGACTAATGAAAAACTGTTTTTT. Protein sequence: CASSITGIQTNEKLFF.

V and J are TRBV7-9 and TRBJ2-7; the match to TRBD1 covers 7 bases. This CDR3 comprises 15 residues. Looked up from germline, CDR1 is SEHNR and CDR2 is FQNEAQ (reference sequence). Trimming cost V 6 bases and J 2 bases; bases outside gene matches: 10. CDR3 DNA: TGTGCCAGCAGGCTCTCAAGAGGGGGCGCCTACGAGCAGTACTTC. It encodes CASRLSRGGAYEQYF.

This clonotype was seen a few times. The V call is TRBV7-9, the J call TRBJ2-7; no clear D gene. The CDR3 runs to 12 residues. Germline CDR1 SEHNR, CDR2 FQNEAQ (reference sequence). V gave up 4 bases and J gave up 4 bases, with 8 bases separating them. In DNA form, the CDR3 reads TGTGCCAGCAGCTCCATAGGTTACGAGCAGTACTTC. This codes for CASSSIGYEQYF.

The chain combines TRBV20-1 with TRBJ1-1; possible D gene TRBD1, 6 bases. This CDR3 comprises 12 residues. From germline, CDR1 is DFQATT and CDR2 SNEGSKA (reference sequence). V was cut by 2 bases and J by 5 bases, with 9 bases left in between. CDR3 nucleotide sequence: TGCAGTGCTAGATACAGGGAAACTGAAGCTTTCTTT. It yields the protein CSARYRETEAFF.

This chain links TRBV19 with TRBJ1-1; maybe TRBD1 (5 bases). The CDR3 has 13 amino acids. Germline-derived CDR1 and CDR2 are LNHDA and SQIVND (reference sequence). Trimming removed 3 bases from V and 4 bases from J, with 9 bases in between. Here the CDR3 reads CASSIRGVTEAFF. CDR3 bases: TGTGCCAGTAGTATCCGAGGGGTCACTGAAGCTTTCTTT.

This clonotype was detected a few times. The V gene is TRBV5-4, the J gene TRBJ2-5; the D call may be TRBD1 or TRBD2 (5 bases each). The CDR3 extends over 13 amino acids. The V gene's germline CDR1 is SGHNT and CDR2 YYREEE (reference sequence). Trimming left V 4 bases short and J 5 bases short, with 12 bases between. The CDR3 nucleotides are TGTGCCAGCAGCCCCCCCGGGGACGAGACCCAGTACTTC. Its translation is CASSPPGDETQYF.

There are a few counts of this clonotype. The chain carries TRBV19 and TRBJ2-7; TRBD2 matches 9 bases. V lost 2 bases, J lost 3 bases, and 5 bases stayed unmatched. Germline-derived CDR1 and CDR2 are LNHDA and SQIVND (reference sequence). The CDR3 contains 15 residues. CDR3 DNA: TGTGCCAGTAGTATAAAGGCTAGCGGGGTCTACGAGCAGTACTTC. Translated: CASSIKASGVYEQYF.

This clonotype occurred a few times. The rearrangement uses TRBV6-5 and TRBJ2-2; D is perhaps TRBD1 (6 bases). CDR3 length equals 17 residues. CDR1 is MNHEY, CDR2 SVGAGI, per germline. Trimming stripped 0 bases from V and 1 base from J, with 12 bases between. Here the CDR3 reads CASSYSIDRLNTGELFF. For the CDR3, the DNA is TGTGCCAGCAGTTACTCGATCGACAGGTTGAACACCGGGGAGCTGTTTTTT.

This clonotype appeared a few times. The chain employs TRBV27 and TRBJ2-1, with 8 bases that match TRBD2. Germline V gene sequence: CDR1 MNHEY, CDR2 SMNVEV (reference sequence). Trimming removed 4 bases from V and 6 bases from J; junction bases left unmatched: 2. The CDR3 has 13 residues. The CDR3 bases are TGTGCCAGCAGTTGGGGACTAGTCAATGAGCAGTTCTTC. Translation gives CASSWGLVNEQFF.

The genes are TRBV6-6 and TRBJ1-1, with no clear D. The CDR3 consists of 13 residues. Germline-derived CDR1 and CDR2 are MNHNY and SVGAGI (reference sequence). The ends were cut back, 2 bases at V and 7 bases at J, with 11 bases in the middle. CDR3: CASSYKVSDEAFF. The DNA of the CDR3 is TGTGCCAGCAGTTACAAGGTTTCCGATGAAGCTTTCTTT.

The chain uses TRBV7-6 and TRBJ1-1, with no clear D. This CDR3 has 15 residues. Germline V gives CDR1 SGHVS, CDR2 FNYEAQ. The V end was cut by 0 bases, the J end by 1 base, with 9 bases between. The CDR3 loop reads CASSLARWENTEAFF. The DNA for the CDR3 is TGTGCCAGCAGCTTAGCGAGGTGGGAGAACACTGAAGCTTTCTTT.